This T cell receptor beta chain was sequenced for a study of early T cells in non-severe SARS-CoV-2 infection. This clonotype was detected a few times. MiXCR, run by TCRdb on the 5' RACE reads, gives a single entry per CDR3 protein. In the table there are about 69,000 distinct CDR3 sequences, 4% to 6% of which are singletons. With 6 bases clipped from V and 4 bases from J, the junction kept 4 bases outside the gene matches. Germline V gene data show CDR1 as MNHEY and CDR2 as SVGAGI. This CDR3 comprises 14 residues. The gene calls are TRBV6-5 and TRBJ2-2, with 8 bases aligning to TRBD1. This receptor was taken from an adult who was a healthcare worker with PCR-confirmed SARS-CoV-2 infection or an uninfected control (not recorded which). The donor label of this sample is uncertain. The sequences come from whole blood, collected at baseline. CDR3 DNA sequence: TGTGCCAGCAGCCGGACAGGGATCACCGGGGAGCTGTTTTTT. Amino acids: CASSRTGITGELFF.